These 6 T cell receptor beta chains were all obtained from the same sample, sequenced in a study of cytomegalovirus exposure and HLA in healthy donors. Primers for the PCR totalled 60 Vbeta and 13 Jbeta. Only in-frame clones appear in the TCRdb table, and some are missing; sequencing was by immunoSEQ multiplex PCR. The table shows roughly 100,000 clones, with around 81% occurring only once. Sequencing used PBMCs. These receptors were obtained from a female donor in good health and CMV-seropositive.

The chain links TRBV13 to TRBJ1-2; tentative D call: TRBD1 (5 bases). The CDR3 sequence is 15 residues long. V gave up 5 bases and J gave up 4 bases, with 17 bases separating them. Per germline, CDR1 PRHDT and CDR2 FYEKMQ (reference sequence). In DNA, the CDR3 is TGTGCCAGCAGCCCCGTCGCAGGGCACATCTATGGCTACACCTTC. It specifies CASSPVAGHIYGYTF.

The chain uses TRBV19 and TRBJ2-1, with TRBD1 identical over 11 bases. Trimming took 5 bases from V and 1 from J; bases not matched to a gene: 7. The CDR3 is 17 amino acids. Looked up from germline, CDR1 is LNHDA and CDR2 is SQIVND (reference sequence). The CDR3 sequence is CASSVRDRGISYNEQFF. In nucleotides, the CDR3 is TGTGCCAGTAGTGTCCGGGACAGGGGGATTTCCTACAATGAGCAGTTCTTC.

The gene calls are TRBV19 and TRBJ1-2; 12 bases match TRBD1. The germline gives CDR1 LNHDA, CDR2 SQIVND (reference sequence). The V and J ends lost 6 bases and 4 bases, in that order; junction bases with no gene match: 9. The CDR3 contains 16 residues. CDR3: CASRRDGTGGIYGYTF. DNA for the CDR3: TGTGCCAGTAGAAGAGATGGGACAGGGGGCATCTATGGCTACACCTTC.

The chain employs TRBV29-1 and TRBJ1-1; D not resolved. The V gene lost 4 bases and the J gene lost 4 bases, with 10 bases spanning the gap. The CDR3 spans 12 residues. Per the germline V gene, CDR1 is SQVTM and CDR2 is ANQGSEA. The CDR3 spells CSVGGWSTEAFF. CDR3 nucleotides: TGCAGCGTTGGCGGGTGGAGCACTGAAGCTTTCTTT.

The rearrangement joins TRBV2 to TRBJ2-7, with D perhaps TRBD2 (6 bases). Germline CDR1 reads SNHLY; CDR2 reads FYNNEI. The CDR3 contains 15 residues. V lost 3 bases, J lost 2 bases, and 14 bases lay in between. The DNA for the CDR3 is TGTGCCAGCAGTGACCGCGGGCGGGGAACCTACGAGCAGTACTTC. Protein: CASSDRGRGTYEQYF.

There are a few counts of this clone. This chain links TRBV6-1 with TRBJ1-4; the match to TRBD1 covers 7 bases. This CDR3 comprises 13 residues. Germline V lookup: CDR1 MNHNS, CDR2 SASEGT. With V trimmed by 4 bases and J by 8 bases, 4 bases remained unmatched. CDR3 sequence reads: CASSVGDSEKLFF. The CDR3 coding sequence is TGTGCCAGCAGTGTTGGGGACAGCGAAAAACTGTTTTTT.